This T cell receptor beta chain was recovered during a study of lymphopenia after photon versus proton radiotherapy. General study results and limits: Better survival with proton therapy was suggested as possible, not demonstrated. Oligoclonal CD8+ Temra expansion after nadir drove photon patients' diversity drop. A bigger post-nadir fall in TCR diversity correlated inversely with survival time in deceased patients.

Worth noting for this clone: No antigen is known for it.

The protocol was immunoSEQ multiplex PCR, while the TCRdb copy is restricted to in-frame clones and leaves out a portion. In the table there are about 22,000 clones, about nine tenths of which are singletons. The germline V gene encodes CDR1 LNHDA and CDR2 SQIVND (reference sequence). V lost 1 base and J lost 4, with 4 bases in between. This CDR3 spans 12 amino acids. The sequence was collected from a woman between 65 and 79 years old with pancreatic cancer. Some clones in this sample may be carry-over from other donors' samples. The chain couples TRBV19 to TRBJ1-1; no clear D. The material sequenced was peripheral blood, taken from a patient treated with proton-based radiotherapy. The CDR3 region is CASSIGATEAFF. The CDR3 DNA reads TGTGCCAGTAGTATAGGGGCCACTGAAGCTTTCTTT.